One sample yielded the 2 T cell receptor beta chains listed below, sequenced in a study of beta chain features in type 1 diabetes. The sequenced template was cDNA made from the entire isolated RNA. Assay: immunoSEQ multiplex PCR; the TCRdb copy retains only in-frame clones and omits some. This sample yields 330,000 or so clones, of which 15% to 20% are seen a single time; 0.035% to 0.05% belongs to the top ten. The sequencing input was naive CD4+ T cells from blood. The source of these receptors is a woman aged 18-35 years in good health.

There are a few counts of this clone. The chain uses TRBV2 and TRBJ2-5; D call uncertain. There are 13 residues in the CDR3. Germline CDR1 and CDR2: SNHLY and FYNNEI. V was shortened by 5 bases and J by 3 bases, with 10 bases between the two germline ends. The CDR3 nucleotides read TGTGCCAGCAGTTTGACACCTAAAGAGACCCAGTACTTC. Its translation: CASSLTPKETQYF.

This clone was found a few times. The V gene is TRBV9, the J gene TRBJ1-1; a possible D gene is TRBD1 (6 bases). The V gene's germline CDR1 is SGDLS and CDR2 YYNGEE. V was shortened by 4 bases and J by 0 bases, with 10 bases between the two germline ends. The CDR3 has 14 residues. CDR3 sequence (DNA): TGTGCCAGCAGCTTCCAGGGGATGAACACTGAAGCTTTCTTT. This encodes CASSFQGMNTEAFF.